Below, 11 T cell receptor beta chains from the same sample are listed, as sequenced in a study of blood T cell repertoires in COVID-19 (dated by TCRdb to about 2020). The library came from the immunoSEQ multiplex PCR assay. Entries here come from immuneACCESS through TCRdb and include only in-frame sequences with V and J called. Some clones fail to appear in such tables; in the studies checked, an unresolved V gene covers under half of the shortfall, and the cause of the remainder is unknown. In this sample the table shows roughly 170,000 clones, 65% to 85% of which occur a single time. The top ten hold 3.6% of the sample. Sequencing used PBMCs or T cells enriched from blood (not recorded which). The receptors here all came from a woman in her fifties or sixties in a cohort exposed to, infected with or recovered from COVID-19 (not recorded which).

The rearrangement joins TRBV7-2 to TRBJ2-1, with D possibly matching TRBD1 (5 bases). The V end lost 3 bases, the J end lost 7 bases, and 16 bases lay between the germline ends. CDR1 and CDR2 from the germline V gene are SGHTA and FQGNSA. This CDR3 region has 15 residues. CDR3: CASSFGVGRANEQFF. CDR3 nucleotide sequence: TGTGCCAGCAGCTTTGGGGTCGGCAGGGCAAATGAGCAGTTCTTC. The full variable domain, rest sourced from reference TRBV7-2 and TRBJ2-1, is GAGVSQSPSNKVTEKGKDVELRCDPISGHTALYWYRQSLGQGLEFLIYFQGNSAPDKSGLPSDRFSAERTGGSVSTLTIQRTQQEDSAVYLCASSFGVGRANEQFFGPGTRLTVL.

This clone has just a few counts. This sequence joins TRBV7-9 and TRBJ1-4, with D maybe TRBD1 (6 bases). V was pared by 5 bases and J by 3 bases, with 10 bases between. The germline gives CDR1 SEHNR, CDR2 FQNEAQ (reference sequence). This CDR3 has 14 residues. The CDR3 here is CASSATGSNEKLFF. CDR3 DNA sequence: TGTGCCAGCAGCGCAACAGGGTCTAATGAAAAACTGTTTTTT.

V is TRBV18 and J is TRBJ1-5, with 7 bases matching TRBD1. Germline V gene lookup returns CDR1 KGHSH and CDR2 LQKENI. The CDR3 spans 15 residues. After removal of 6 bases from V and 0 bases from J, the junction contained 5 bases not matched to a gene. In DNA form, the CDR3 reads TGTGCCAGCTCCCGAGACAGGGATAGCAATCAGCCCCAGCATTTT. Translating it yields CASSRDRDSNQPQHF.

V is TRBV3-1 (or the pseudogene TRBV3-2) and J is TRBJ2-7; TRBD1 aligns across 8 bases. This CDR3 spans 14 amino acids. The ends lost 4 bases at V and 0 bases at J; junction bases unmatched: 2. Germline CDR1 LGHDT, CDR2 YNNKEL (reference sequence). The CDR3 nucleotides are TGTGCCAGCAGCCGGGACAGGAGCTCCTACGAGCAGTACTTC. It encodes CASSRDRSSYEQYF.

This chain connects TRBV5-5 to TRBJ2-7, with D maybe TRBD2 (7 bases). Germline V gene sequence: CDR1 SGHKS, CDR2 YYEKEE (reference sequence). V was trimmed by 2 bases and J by 2 bases, leaving 11 bases between them. This CDR3 is built from 14 residues. CDR3 in amino acids: CASSLVGGPYEQYF. The CDR3 DNA sequence: TGTGCCAGCAGCTTAGTCGGGGGGCCCTACGAGCAGTACTTC.

This chain connects TRBV7-2 to TRBJ1-2; D might be TRBD1 (5 bases). Germline V gene lookup returns CDR1 SGHTA and CDR2 FQGNSA. With 4 bases removed from V and 7 bases from J, the gap between germline ends came to 10 bases. The CDR3 runs to 12 residues. CDR3 coding DNA: TGTGCCAGCAGCTCATCTCAGGGTGGCTACACCTTC. Its translation: CASSSSQGGYTF.

The rearrangement links TRBV29-1 to TRBJ1-1; no firm D call. Germline V CDR1 and CDR2: SQVTM, ANQGSEA. The CDR3 loop spans 11 amino acids. V was cut by 4 bases and J by 4 bases, with 7 bases left in between. DNA of the CDR3: TGCAGCGTTGGTAGTATCACTGAAGCTTTCTTT. It specifies CSVGSITEAFF.

The chain links TRBV30 to TRBJ2-7, with 8 nucleotides matching TRBD2. V dropped 6 bases and J dropped 1; count of bases not matched to a gene: 8. Germline V CDR1 and CDR2: GTSNPN, SVGIG (reference sequence). The CDR3 is 14 amino acids. The CDR3 loop reads CACHTGTRSYEQYF. The CDR3 DNA sequence: TGTGCCTGCCATACAGGGACTAGGTCCTACGAGCAGTACTTC.

V gene TRBV7-2 combines with J gene TRBJ2-5, with no clear D. The CDR3 is 13 residues long. CDR1 is SGHTA and CDR2 is FQGNSA in the germline V gene. V was shortened by 3 bases and J by 0 bases, with 5 bases between the two germline ends. CDR3 amino acids: CASSFIYQETQYF. For the CDR3, the DNA is TGTGCCAGCAGCTTTATTTACCAAGAGACCCAGTACTTC.

V gene TRBV29-1 combines with J gene TRBJ2-1; D perhaps matches TRBD1 (5 bases). The V end lost 6 bases, the J end lost 3 bases, and 15 bases lay between the germline ends. Germline CDR1 SQVTM, CDR2 ANQGSEA. The CDR3 is made up of 14 amino acids. As DNA, the CDR3 is TGCAGCGTAGACAGCAGGGTAGGCTACAATGAGCAGTTCTTC. Residues: CSVDSRVGYNEQFF.

The gene calls are TRBV7-3 and TRBJ1-1, with 9 bases fitting TRBD1. Germline lookup yields CDR1 SGHTA and CDR2 FQGTGA. This CDR3 comprises 14 residues. Germline trimming cut 6 bases from V and 5 bases from J; bases unmatched to any gene: 7. CDR3 sequence (DNA): TGTGCCAGCAGTAGCGGGACAGGGACAACTGAAGCTTTCTTT. Its protein product is CASSSGTGTTEAFF.